The 21 T cell receptor beta chains in this list originate from one sample, sequenced in a study of identical twins. TCRdb itself ran the 5' RACE reads through MiXCR, one entry per CDR3 protein. The profile shows some 600,000 distinct CDR3 sequences, 7.1% of them singletons. Separately, the same data were catalogued under a study of yellow fever vaccine responses in identical twins.

Sequencing used PBMCs. All receptors come from a young woman in good health.

This clonotype came up many times. The CDR3 here is CASRDPGQGTDTQYF. For the CDR3, the DNA is TGCGCCAGCAGAGACCCGGGACAGGGTACAGATACGCAGTATTTT. This chain joins TRBV5-1 and TRBJ2-3; 9 bases map to TRBD1. Trimming at V came to 5 bases and at J to 3 bases, leaving 7 bases not matched to a gene. The V gene's germline CDR1 is SGHRS and CDR2 YFSETQ. This CDR3 is built from 15 residues. The full variable domain, in which reference TRBV5-1 and TRBJ2-3 provide the parts outside the CDR3, is KAGVTQTPRYLIKTRGQQVTLSCSPISGHRSVSWYQQTPGQGLQFLFEYFSETQRNKGNFPGRFSGRQFSNSRSEMNVSTLELGDSALYLCASRDPGQGTDTQYFGPGTRLTVL.

This clonotype was seen at least ten times. This rearrangement joins TRBV14 to TRBJ2-3; tentatively, D is TRBD1 (5 bases). The length of the CDR3 is 17 residues. Germline V gives CDR1 SGHDN, CDR2 FVKESK. V was cut by 0 bases and J by 5 bases, with 18 bases left in between. The CDR3 DNA reads TGTGCCAGCAGCCAAGACTGGGGCAGGACCCGAAGAGATACGCAGTATTTT. It is translated as CASSQDWGRTRRDTQYF.

The V and J genes are TRBV3-1 and TRBJ1-3, with 7 nucleotides matching TRBD1. CDR1 is LGHDT, CDR2 YNNKEL, per germline (reference sequence). CDR3 length: 16 amino acids. V was pared by 2 bases and J by 3 bases, with 7 bases of the junction left unmatched. The CDR3 is CASSQRTGKDGNTIYF. CDR3 in DNA: TGTGCCAGCAGCCAAAGGACAGGAAAAGATGGAAACACCATATATTTT.

This clonotype occurred a few times. The V gene is TRBV5-1, the J gene TRBJ2-1; TRBD2 matches at 12 bases. The CDR3 is 16 residues long. V lost 3 bases to trimming and J lost 5 bases; unmatched junction nucleotides: 6. Per germline, CDR1 SGHRS and CDR2 YFSETQ. CDR3 DNA: TGCGCCAGCAGCTCCACTAGCGGGGGGCCCCACAATGAGCAGTTCTTC. It yields the protein CASSSTSGGPHNEQFF.

This clonotype was seen only a few times. V and J are TRBV15 and TRBJ1-4; D gene ambiguous. Trimming removed 1 base at V and 5 bases at J, with 14 bases between. Germline CDR1 LNHNV, CDR2 YYDKDF (reference sequence). CDR3 length equals 16 residues. CDR3 region: CATSRAGFQANEKLFF. In nucleotides, the CDR3 is TGTGCCACCAGCAGAGCGGGGTTTCAAGCAAATGAAAAACTGTTTTTT.

This clonotype came up a few times. The chain is built from TRBV7-9 and TRBJ2-4; D possibly corresponds to TRBD1 (7 bases). CDR3 length equals 15 residues. Germline loops: CDR1 SEHNR, CDR2 FQNEAQ (reference sequence). The V end lost 2 bases, the J end lost 2 bases, and 10 bases lay between the germline ends. The CDR3 protein is CASSLQGDSKNIQYF. The CDR3 DNA follows: TGTGCCAGCAGCTTACAGGGGGACTCCAAAAACATTCAGTACTTC.

This chain links TRBV10-1 with TRBJ2-3; 10 positions match TRBD2. CDR3 length: 18 amino acids. V was clipped by 0 bases and J by 2 bases; unmatched bases: 8. The germline V gene has CDR1 WNHNN and CDR2 SYGVQD (reference sequence). The CDR3 protein is CASSESRTSGLYTDTQYF. CDR3 coding DNA: TGCGCCAGCAGTGAGTCTCGGACTAGCGGCCTTTACACAGATACGCAGTATTTT.

This clonotype was seen many times. The chain uses TRBV9 and TRBJ2-7; a weak D match, TRBD1 (5 bases). CDR1 is SGDLS and CDR2 is YYNGEE in the germline V gene. The V and J ends lost 0 bases and 0 bases respectively, with 10 bases between them. The CDR3 totals 15 residues. DNA for the CDR3: TGTGCCAGCAGCGTAGCTGGGGCAAGCTCCTACGAGCAGTACTTC. It specifies CASSVAGASSYEQYF.

This clonotype came up a few times. V and J are TRBV10-3 and TRBJ1-6; D gene uncertain. Deletions cut 3 bases from V and 4 bases from J, with 10 bases between. Germline V lookup: CDR1 ENHRY, CDR2 SYGVKD. This CDR3 spans 15 amino acids. Here the CDR3 reads CAISDGWVYNSPLHF. The DNA for the CDR3 is TGTGCCATCAGTGACGGGTGGGTTTATAATTCACCCCTCCACTTT.

In this sample, this clonotype turned up many times. The V call is TRBV20-1, the J call TRBJ2-4; no clear D. Germline V gene sequence: CDR1 DFQATT, CDR2 SNEGSKA (reference sequence). The V end lost 5 bases, the J end lost 2 bases, and 13 bases lay between the germline ends. The CDR3 is 14 amino acids. CDR3 DNA: TGCAGTGCTCTATCAGGCGTTCCCAAAAACATTCAGTACTTC. As protein: CSALSGVPKNIQYF.

This chain uses TRBV9 with TRBJ2-5; no clear D. The ends were cut back, 0 bases at V and 5 bases at J, with 14 bases in the middle. This CDR3 is 15 amino acids long. The germline gives CDR1 SGDLS, CDR2 YYNGEE. The CDR3 sequence: CASSVGRNYGETQYF. CDR3 nucleotide sequence: TGTGCCAGCAGCGTAGGGCGGAACTATGGGGAGACCCAGTACTTC.

The J gene is TRBJ1-1, the V gene TRBV10-3; D remains ambiguous. Trimming cost V 4 bases and J 4 bases, with 10 bases left between them. The germline V gene has CDR1 ENHRY and CDR2 SYGVKD. The CDR3 has 13 residues. The CDR3 nucleotides read TGTGCCATCAGTGGGGAAGGTGGCACTGAAGCTTTCTTT. This gives the protein CAISGEGGTEAFF.

This clonotype showed up just a few times. This chain uses TRBV20-1 with TRBJ1-5; D gene ambiguous. This CDR3 region has 16 residues. V lost 5 bases and J 6 bases, leaving 23 bases between the germline ends. Germline values: CDR1 DFQATT, CDR2 SNEGSKA (reference sequence). In DNA form, the CDR3 reads TGCAGTGCTGCTGACGGGAGTTTTCGGGGTAGTCAGCCCCAGCATTTT. Amino acid sequence: CSAADGSFRGSQPQHF.

This clonotype showed up just a few times. This rearrangement joins TRBV2 to TRBJ2-1; D possibly corresponds to TRBD2 (6 bases). This CDR3 is 14 amino acids long. Germline V gene lookup returns CDR1 SNHLY and CDR2 FYNNEI. V gave up 5 bases and J gave up 5 bases, with 13 bases separating them. CDR3 bases: TGTGCCAGCAGTCTAACTAGCACTAACAATGAGCAGTTCTTC. It is translated as CASSLTSTNNEQFF.

This clonotype was counted at least ten times. The CDR3 nucleotides are TGTGCCAGCCTCCAGGGGGCTGGAAATTCACCCCTCCACTTT. Its translation: CASLQGAGNSPLHF. The rearrangement joins TRBV12-3 or TRBV12-4 to TRBJ1-6; 8 bases are a match to TRBD1. The CDR3 contains 14 residues. The trim removed 8 bases at V and 7 bases at J, leaving 7 bases unmatched.

The table lists this clonotype with many counts. In DNA form, the CDR3 reads TGTGCCAGCAGTTCCCTTCGGGAGCTCCTGGGATTGACCCAGTACTTC. Translation gives CASSSLRELLGLTQYF. The V call is TRBV12-3 or TRBV12-4, the J call TRBJ2-5; a possible D gene is TRBD2 (6 bases). The CDR3 extends over 16 amino acids. Trimming took off 4 bases at V and 7 bases at J, with 22 bases between the two ends.

This clonotype was recorded many times. The J gene is TRBJ2-2, the V gene TRBV5-1; a possible D gene is TRBD1 (5 bases). The V and J ends lost 2 bases and 4 bases respectively, with 9 bases between them. CDR1 SGHRS and CDR2 YFSETQ come from the germline V gene. This CDR3 is built from 14 residues. The chain's CDR3 is CASSLAGITGELFF. CDR3 coding DNA: TGCGCCAGCAGCTTAGCAGGGATCACCGGGGAGCTGTTTTTT.

The rearrangement joins TRBV15 to TRBJ1-2; no clear D gene. V gave up 0 bases and J gave up 3 bases, with 8 bases separating them. The CDR3 sequence is 14 residues long. CDR1 LNHNV and CDR2 YYDKDF come from the germline V gene (reference sequence). For the CDR3, the DNA is TGTGCCACCAGCAGAGATCCTCAGGACTATGGCTACACCTTC. Translating gives CATSRDPQDYGYTF.

This clonotype came up a few times. V gene TRBV20-1 combines with J gene TRBJ2-1; possibly TRBD1 for D (6 bases). This CDR3 region has 15 residues. Trimming cost V 8 bases and J 1 base, with 18 bases left between them. Per the germline V gene, CDR1 is DFQATT and CDR2 is SNEGSKA (reference sequence). CDR3 nucleotide sequence: TGCAGTCTAGGAGCGCCAGGGGTGTCCTACAATGAGCAGTTCTTC. Its protein is CSLGAPGVSYNEQFF.

This sequence joins TRBV5-5 and TRBJ2-4; 7 bases align to TRBD1. After removal of 4 bases from V and 5 bases from J, the junction contained 9 bases not matched to a gene. This CDR3 comprises 15 residues. In germline, CDR1 is SGHKS, CDR2 YYEKEE (reference sequence). The CDR3 nucleotides read TGTGCCAGCAGCCCCCAGGGGGTGCTTGAAAACATTCAGTACTTC. Translating gives CASSPQGVLENIQYF.

J is TRBJ1-3 and V is TRBV10-3, with a tentative D call TRBD1 (6 bases). CDR3 length: 15 residues. Per the germline V gene, CDR1 is ENHRY and CDR2 is SYGVKD. V lost 6 bases and J lost 4, with 16 bases in between. This CDR3 reads CAISHDQGLGNTIYF. Written as DNA, the CDR3 is TGTGCCATCAGCCACGACCAGGGGTTGGGAAACACCATATATTTT.